These 21 T cell receptor beta chains share one sample of origin, sequenced in a study of shared clonotypes between healthy human individuals (dated by TCRdb to 2020 to 2022). Receptor amplification or capture employed the immunoSEQ multiplex PCR assay. TCRdb provides this immuneACCESS table in a form limited to in-frame rearrangements. Some clones are lacking; in checked studies, under half of them reflect an unresolved V gene, and why the rest are absent is not known. Recorded for this sample are a few million clones; 90% to 95% of them occurred a single time. The biggest ten clones account for over 0.12% of the sample. Sequences were obtained from naive CD4+ T cells sorted from blood. The cell subset or site label of this sample denotes: CD45RA+ positively selected. The receptors shown here come from a man aged 18 to 30 in good health.

The chain has TRBV10-3 and TRBJ1-5, with D perhaps TRBD1 (5 bases). The germline V gene has CDR1 ENHRY and CDR2 SYGVKD. Trimming stripped 3 bases from V and 6 bases from J, with 12 bases between. The CDR3 totals 14 residues. DNA of the CDR3: TGTGCCATCAGTGATCAGATAGGGACTCAGCCCCAGCATTTT. This translates into CAISDQIGTQPQHF.

This chain connects TRBV6-5 to TRBJ2-3, with unresolved D. V was shortened by 10 bases and J by 9 bases, with 14 bases between the two germline ends. CDR3 size: 11 residues. Per the germline V gene, CDR1 is MNHEY and CDR2 is SVGAGI. Written as DNA, the CDR3 is TGTGCCACCTCCCAGCTAAGGACGCAGTATTTT. Translated, it gives CATSQLRTQYF.

Points on this clone: The same CDR3 also results from other DNA sequences found in this sample. The chain carries TRBV30 and TRBJ1-2; D is ambiguous. The V gene lost 1 base and the J gene lost 2 bases, with 2 bases spanning the gap. Looked up from germline, CDR1 is GTSNPN and CDR2 is SVGIG (reference sequence). The CDR3 is 11 amino acids. CDR3 nucleotides: TGTGCCTGGAGTGCAAACTATGGCTACACCTTC. Translation: CAWSANYGYTF. Combining the CDR3 with reference TRBV30 and TRBJ1-2 gives the whole variable domain SQTIHQWPATLVQPVGSPLSLECTVEGTSNPNLYWYRQAAGRGLQLLFYSVGIGQISSEVPQNLSASRPQDRQFILSSKKLLLSDSGFYLCAWSANYGYTFGSGTRLTVV.

V gene TRBV5-4 combines with J gene TRBJ2-7; TRBD1 is a possible D gene (7 bases). V lost 0 bases and J 6 bases, leaving 10 bases between the germline ends. Germline lookup yields CDR1 SGHNT and CDR2 YYREEE (reference sequence). This CDR3 comprises 13 residues. DNA for the CDR3: TGTGCCAGCAGCTTGGACCAGGGGGGCGAGCAGTACTTC. It codes for CASSLDQGGEQYF.

The gene calls are TRBV5-6 and TRBJ1-5; 11 nucleotides align to TRBD1. The CDR3 extends over 18 amino acids. Trimming removed 2 bases from V and 1 base from J; junction bases left unmatched: 8. Germline V gene data show CDR1 as SGHDT and CDR2 as YYEEEE. The CDR3 is CASSFYGQGAMSNQPQHF. In nucleotides, the CDR3 is TGTGCCAGCAGCTTCTACGGACAGGGGGCAATGAGCAATCAGCCCCAGCATTTT.

This sequence joins TRBV5-4 and TRBJ2-5; D not certain. The germline gives CDR1 SGHNT, CDR2 YYREEE (reference sequence). CDR3 length: 12 amino acids. Trimming removed 10 bases at V and 0 bases at J, with 10 bases between. CDR3 nucleotide sequence: TGTGCCCTTGGGCTGTACCAAGAGACCCAGTACTTC. Translating gives CALGLYQETQYF.

The J gene is TRBJ2-3, the V gene TRBV7-2, with 9 bases matching TRBD1. This CDR3 has 16 residues. Germline CDR1 is SGHTA and CDR2 is FQGNSA. J lost 0 bases, V lost 4 bases, and 5 bases had no gene match. The CDR3 sequence: CASSSTGTGSTDTQYF. CDR3 in DNA: TGTGCCAGCAGCTCCACCGGGACAGGGAGCACAGATACGCAGTATTTT.

In regard to this clone: This sample also contains other DNA sequences that code for the same CDR3. The rearrangement joins TRBV18 to TRBJ1-6, with a tentative D call TRBD1 (5 bases). The CDR3 has 14 amino acids. In germline, CDR1 is KGHSH, CDR2 LQKENI. Between the trimmed V and J ends, which lost 3 bases and 5 bases, there was a span of 8 bases. The CDR3 loop reads CASSPTGDNSPLHF. The CDR3 nucleotides read TGTGCCAGCTCACCTACGGGGGATAATTCACCCCTCCACTTT.

The rearrangement links TRBV25-1 to TRBJ2-3; either TRBD1 or TRBD2 may supply D (6 bases each). The length of the CDR3 is 15 residues. With 5 bases removed from V and 3 bases from J, the gap between germline ends came to 15 bases. CDR1 and CDR2 (germline): MGHDK, SYGVNS. CDR3 DNA: TGTGCCAGCAGTACGGGGGCGGAAATAACAGATACGCAGTATTTT. Translated: CASSTGAEITDTQYF.

This clone was seen once. V usage is TRBV4-1 and J usage is TRBJ1-2; D is undetermined. Germline V CDR1 and CDR2: MGHRA, YSYEKL. The V and J ends lost 3 bases and 2 bases respectively, with 10 bases between them. The CDR3 has 14 amino acids. The CDR3 DNA follows: TGCGCCAGCAGCCACCGGGAGTACAACTATGGCTACACCTTC. Translated: CASSHREYNYGYTF.

The rearrangement links TRBV29-1 to TRBJ2-1; 8 nucleotides line up with TRBD2. With V trimmed by 3 bases and J by 7 bases, 5 bases remained unmatched. The germline V gene has CDR1 SQVTM and CDR2 ANQGSEA. CDR3 length: 13 amino acids. The CDR3 DNA follows: TGCAGCGTTGAGCGGACTAGCCGGAATGAGCAGTTCTTC. This codes for CSVERTSRNEQFF.

This clone was observed once. The rearrangement uses TRBV6-4 and TRBJ2-3; 11 bases agree with TRBD1. V gave up 6 bases and J gave up 6 bases; unmatched junction bases: 8. The CDR3 is 15 residues long. CDR1 and CDR2 from the germline V gene are MRHNA and SNTAGT. CDR3 residues: CASRDRGRLMDTQYF. The CDR3 nucleotides read TGTGCCAGCAGGGACAGGGGGCGCCTTATGGATACGCAGTATTTT.

The table lists this clone with a count of one. The chain joins TRBV6-5 to TRBJ1-2, with TRBD1 identical over 7 bases. The V gene's germline CDR1 is MNHEY and CDR2 SVGAGI. This CDR3 has 15 residues. J lost 5 bases, V lost 6 bases, and 12 bases had no gene match. CDR3 in DNA: TGTGCCAGCAGATGGAAGGGGGCTGGGTTATATGGCTACACCTTC. Its protein product is CASRWKGAGLYGYTF.

On this clone: The sample contains more than one DNA sequence encoding this CDR3. V and J are TRBV5-1 and TRBJ1-1; the D is unclear. The CDR3 extends over 15 amino acids. Germline V lookup: CDR1 SGHRS, CDR2 YFSETQ. V gave up 0 bases and J gave up 1 base, with 10 bases separating them. CDR3: CASSLVAGSNTEAFF. CDR3 bases: TGCGCCAGCAGCTTGGTTGCGGGGTCGAACACTGAAGCTTTCTTT.

The chain employs TRBV30 and TRBJ2-5; 7 positions agree with TRBD2. J gave up 4 bases and V 0 bases, and 11 bases lay outside the gene matches. The CDR3 consists of 16 residues. CDR1 and CDR2 (germline): GTSNPN, SVGIG (reference sequence). CDR3 bases: TGTGCCTGGAGTGTAGGAGCCCCCGGGGGGACAGAGACCCAGTACTTC. This codes for CAWSVGAPGGTETQYF.

As to this clone: Other DNA sequences in this sample translate to the same CDR3. The rearrangement joins TRBV5-1 to TRBJ2-5, with TRBD2 as a possible D gene (5 bases). The V end lost 5 bases, the J end lost 2 bases, and 10 bases lay between the germline ends. Germline CDR1 SGHRS, CDR2 YFSETQ. The length of the CDR3 is 13 residues. The CDR3 loop reads CASSGGSQETQYF. CDR3 nucleotide sequence: TGCGCCAGCAGTGGAGGCTCGCAAGAGACCCAGTACTTC.

This clone was seen only once. This rearrangement joins TRBV29-1 to TRBJ2-1, with 10 bases matching TRBD2. Trimming cost V 1 base and J 9 bases; bases outside gene matches: 9. This CDR3 contains 15 residues. Germline values: CDR1 SQVTM, CDR2 ANQGSEA. The CDR3 spells CSVEGTSGWDGEQFF. The DNA for the CDR3 is TGCAGCGTTGAAGGGACTAGCGGTTGGGACGGTGAGCAGTTCTTC.

The chain carries TRBV28 and TRBJ1-6, with D unclear. The V end lost 6 bases, the J end lost 4 bases, and 10 bases lay between the germline ends. The CDR3 has 14 amino acids. Per germline, CDR1 MDHEN and CDR2 SYDVKM. CDR3 DNA sequence: TGTGCCAGCAGGGCAGGCCCTTATAATTCACCCCTCCACTTT. It is translated as CASRAGPYNSPLHF. The variable domain in full, completed from reference TRBV28 and TRBJ1-6, reads DVKVTQSSRYLVKRTGEKVFLECVQDMDHENMFWYRQDPGLGLRLIYFSYDVKMKEKGDIPEGYSVSREKKERFSLILESASTNQTSMYLCASRAGPYNSPLHFGNGTRLTVT.

As for this clone: The sample carries other DNA sequences with the same CDR3. The CDR3 sequence is CASSLLAAQETQYF. In DNA form, the CDR3 reads TGTGCCAGCAGCCTCCTAGCGGCCCAAGAGACCCAGTACTTC. The chain links TRBV6-5 to TRBJ2-5; 7 positions match TRBD2. V shed 6 bases, J shed 1 base, and the junction held 5 bases outside the gene matches. CDR3 size: 14 residues. Germline V gives CDR1 MNHEY, CDR2 SVGAGI.

V is TRBV5-1 and J is TRBJ1-2; D remains ambiguous. This CDR3 region has 14 residues. Germline V gene data show CDR1 as SGHRS and CDR2 as YFSETQ. The V and J ends lost 1 base and 2 bases respectively, with 9 bases between them. As DNA, the CDR3 is TGCGCCAGCAGCTTGTTTCAGTCCAACTATGGCTACACCTTC. Residues: CASSLFQSNYGYTF.

V gene TRBV28 combines with J gene TRBJ2-7; 9 bases map to TRBD1. V shed 6 bases, J shed 5 bases, and the junction held 11 bases outside the gene matches. The CDR3 loop spans 15 amino acids. The germline V gene has CDR1 MDHEN and CDR2 SYDVKM. The chain's CDR3 is CASSQRGQGPDEQYF. The CDR3 nucleotides read TGTGCCAGCAGCCAACGGGGACAGGGTCCCGACGAGCAGTACTTC.